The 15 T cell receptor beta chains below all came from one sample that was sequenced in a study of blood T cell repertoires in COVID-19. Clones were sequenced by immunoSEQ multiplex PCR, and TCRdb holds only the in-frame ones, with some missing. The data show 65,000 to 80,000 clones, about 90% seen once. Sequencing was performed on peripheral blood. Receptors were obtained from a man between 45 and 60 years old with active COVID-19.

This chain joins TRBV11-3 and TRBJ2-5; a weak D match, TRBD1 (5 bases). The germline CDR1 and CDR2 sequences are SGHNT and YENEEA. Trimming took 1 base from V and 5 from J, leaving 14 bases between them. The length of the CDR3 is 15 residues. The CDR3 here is CASSLGGARVETQYF. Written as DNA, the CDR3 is TGTGCCAGCAGCTTAGGGGGCGCACGAGTGGAGACCCAGTACTTC. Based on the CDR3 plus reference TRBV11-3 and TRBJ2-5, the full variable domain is EAGVVQSPRYKIIEKKQPVAFWCNPISGHNTLYWYLQNLGQGPELLIRYENEEAVDDSQLPKDRFSAERLKGVDSTLKIQPAELGDSAVYLCASSLGGARVETQYFGPGTRLLVL.

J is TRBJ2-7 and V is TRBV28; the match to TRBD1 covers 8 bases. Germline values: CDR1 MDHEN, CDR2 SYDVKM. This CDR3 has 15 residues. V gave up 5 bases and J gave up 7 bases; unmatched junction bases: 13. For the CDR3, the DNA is TGTGCCAGCAGTCGATCGACAGGGGTTTCGGCTGAGCAGTACTTC. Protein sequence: CASSRSTGVSAEQYF.

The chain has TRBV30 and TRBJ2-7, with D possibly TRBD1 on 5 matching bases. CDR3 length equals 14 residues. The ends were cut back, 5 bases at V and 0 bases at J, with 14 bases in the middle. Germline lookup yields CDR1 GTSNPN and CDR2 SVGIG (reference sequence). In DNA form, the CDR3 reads TGTGCCTGGTCCAAGGGGCTCCTCTCCTACGAGCAGTACTTC. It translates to CAWSKGLLSYEQYF.

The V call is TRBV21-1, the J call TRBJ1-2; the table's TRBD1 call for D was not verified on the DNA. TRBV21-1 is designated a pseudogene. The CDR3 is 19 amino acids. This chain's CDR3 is CASSKAQAPGQPPNYGYTF. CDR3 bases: TGTGCCAGCAGCAAAGCGCAAGCTCCGGGACAACCTCCTAACTATGGCTACACCTTC.

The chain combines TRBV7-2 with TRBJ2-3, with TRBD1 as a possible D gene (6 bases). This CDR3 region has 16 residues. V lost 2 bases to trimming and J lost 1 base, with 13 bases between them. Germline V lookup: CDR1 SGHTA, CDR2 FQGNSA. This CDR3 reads CASSLSGVRGTDTQYF. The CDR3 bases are TGTGCCAGCAGCTTATCAGGGGTTCGGGGCACAGATACGCAGTATTTT.

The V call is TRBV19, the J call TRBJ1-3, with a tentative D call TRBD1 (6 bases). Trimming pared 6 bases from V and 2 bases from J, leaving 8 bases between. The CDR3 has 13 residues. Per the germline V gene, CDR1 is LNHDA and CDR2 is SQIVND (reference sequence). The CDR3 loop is CASSDRTGNTIYF. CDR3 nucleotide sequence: TGTGCCAGTAGCGACAGGACTGGAAACACCATATATTTT.

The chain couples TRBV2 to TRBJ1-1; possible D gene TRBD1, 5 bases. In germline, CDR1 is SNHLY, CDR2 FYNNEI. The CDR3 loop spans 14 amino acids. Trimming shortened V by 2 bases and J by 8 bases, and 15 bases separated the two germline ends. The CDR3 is CASSERGRGGEAFF. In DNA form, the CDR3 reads TGTGCCAGCAGTGAAAGGGGCCGGGGGGGAGAAGCTTTCTTT.

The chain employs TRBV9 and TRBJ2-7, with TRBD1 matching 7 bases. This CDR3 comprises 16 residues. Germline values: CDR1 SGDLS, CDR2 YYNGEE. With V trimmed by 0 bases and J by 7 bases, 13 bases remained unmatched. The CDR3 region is CASSVAPGQGVGEQYF. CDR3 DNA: TGTGCCAGCAGCGTAGCACCAGGGCAGGGGGTAGGGGAGCAGTACTTC.

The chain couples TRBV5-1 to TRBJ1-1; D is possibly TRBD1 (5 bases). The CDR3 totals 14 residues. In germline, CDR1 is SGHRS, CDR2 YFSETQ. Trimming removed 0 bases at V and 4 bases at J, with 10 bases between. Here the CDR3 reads CASSLGQGGTEAFF. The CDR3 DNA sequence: TGCGCCAGCAGCTTGGGGCAGGGAGGCACTGAAGCTTTCTTT.

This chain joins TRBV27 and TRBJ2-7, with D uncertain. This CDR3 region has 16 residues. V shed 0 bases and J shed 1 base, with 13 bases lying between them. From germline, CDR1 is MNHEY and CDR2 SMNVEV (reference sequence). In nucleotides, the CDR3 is TGTGCCAGCAGTTTATCCCAAGACTGGCCGTCCTACGAGCAGTACTTC. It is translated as CASSLSQDWPSYEQYF.

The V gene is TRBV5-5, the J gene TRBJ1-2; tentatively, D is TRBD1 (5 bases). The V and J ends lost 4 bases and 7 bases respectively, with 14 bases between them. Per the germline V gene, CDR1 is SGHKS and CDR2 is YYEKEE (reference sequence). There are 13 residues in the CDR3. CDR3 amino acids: CASSRGGTGGYTF. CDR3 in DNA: TGTGCCAGCAGCCGGGGGGGTACTGGTGGCTACACCTTC.

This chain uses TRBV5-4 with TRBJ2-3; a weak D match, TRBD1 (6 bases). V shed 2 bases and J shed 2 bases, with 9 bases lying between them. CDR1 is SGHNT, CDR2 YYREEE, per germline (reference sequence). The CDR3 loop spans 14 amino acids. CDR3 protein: CASSFQGTTDTQYF. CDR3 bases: TGTGCCAGCAGCTTTCAGGGGACCACAGATACGCAGTATTTT.

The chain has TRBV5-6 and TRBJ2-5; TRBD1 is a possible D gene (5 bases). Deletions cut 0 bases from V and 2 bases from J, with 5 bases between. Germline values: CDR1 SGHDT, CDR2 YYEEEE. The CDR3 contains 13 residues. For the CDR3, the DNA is TGTGCCAGCAGCTTGGGACAGCAAGAGACCCAGTACTTC. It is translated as CASSLGQQETQYF.

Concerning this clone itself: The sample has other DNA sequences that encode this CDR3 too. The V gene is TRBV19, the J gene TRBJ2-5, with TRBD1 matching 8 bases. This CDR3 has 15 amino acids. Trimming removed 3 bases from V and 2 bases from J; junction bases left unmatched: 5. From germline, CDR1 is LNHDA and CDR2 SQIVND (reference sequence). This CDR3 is CASSILGQGQETQYF. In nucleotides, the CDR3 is TGTGCCAGTAGTATCCTCGGACAGGGTCAAGAGACCCAGTACTTC.

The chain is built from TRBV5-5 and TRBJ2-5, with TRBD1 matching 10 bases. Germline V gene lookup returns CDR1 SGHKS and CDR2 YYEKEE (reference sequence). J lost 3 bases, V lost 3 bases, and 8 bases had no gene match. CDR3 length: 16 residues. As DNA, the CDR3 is TGTGCCAGCAGCTCCCCGGGACAGGGGTGGGAAGAGACCCAGTACTTC. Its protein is CASSSPGQGWEETQYF.